The 23 T cell receptor beta chains in this list originate from one sample, sequenced in a study of shared clonotypes between healthy human individuals. Produced via immunoSEQ multiplex PCR; TCRdb's table is partial and in-frame only. The table has 2 million to 2.5 million clones, about 94% seen once. The sample consisted of naive CD4+ T cells sorted from blood. The subset denotes: CD45RA+ positively selected. The receptors come from a man between 18 and 35 years old in good health.

The genes are TRBV9 and TRBJ1-5; no clear D. V shed 4 bases and J shed 4 bases, with 15 bases lying between them. The CDR3 is 15 residues long. CDR1 is SGDLS, CDR2 YYNGEE, per germline. The CDR3 nucleotides read TGTGCCAGCAGCCCCTATCCGAATCCAAATCAGCCCCAGCATTTT. This encodes CASSPYPNPNQPQHF.

The chain recombines TRBV4-3 with TRBJ1-1, with D possibly TRBD1 on 5 matching bases. The CDR3 loop spans 14 amino acids. Germline values: CDR1 LGHNA, CDR2 YSLEER. Trimming shortened V by 4 bases and J by 1 base, and 10 bases separated the two germline ends. As DNA, the CDR3 is TGCGCCAGCAGCCCCAGGGTTTGGAACACTGAAGCTTTCTTT. Its translation is CASSPRVWNTEAFF.

The CDR3 nucleotides are TGTGCCAGCAGCTTAGTACCGGAGAGCAATCAGCCCCAGCATTTT. It codes for CASSLVPESNQPQHF. The rearrangement joins TRBV7-2 to TRBJ1-5; unclear D gene. This CDR3 has 15 amino acids. Per the germline V gene, CDR1 is SGHTA and CDR2 is FQGNSA. Between the trimmed V and J ends, which lost 1 base and 1 base, there was a span of 8 bases.

The V and J genes are TRBV11-2 and TRBJ2-3; the D is unclear. V lost 1 base to trimming and J lost 4 bases, with 12 bases between them. Germline CDR1 is SGHAT and CDR2 is FQNNGV. CDR3 length: 15 residues. The CDR3: CASSLGGASADTQYF. The CDR3 coding sequence is TGTGCCAGCAGCTTAGGAGGTGCCTCAGCAGATACGCAGTATTTT.

V gene TRBV5-1 combines with J gene TRBJ2-3; D assignment may be TRBD1 or TRBD2 (5 bases each). The V end lost 5 bases, the J end lost 2 bases, and 9 bases lay between the germline ends. In germline, CDR1 is SGHRS, CDR2 YFSETQ. CDR3 length: 13 residues. CDR3 bases: TGCGCCAGCAGTCCCGGGACCACAGATACGCAGTATTTT. Translation: CASSPGTTDTQYF.

The CDR3, as DNA: TGTGCCAGCAGCTTGGATCTTGGAAATTCACCCCTCCACTTT. Translated: CASSLDLGNSPLHF. The chain employs TRBV5-6 and TRBJ1-6; unclear D gene. Germline loops: CDR1 SGHDT, CDR2 YYEEEE. Trimming took off 0 bases at V and 7 bases at J, with 8 bases between the two ends. This CDR3 has 14 amino acids.

The chain uses TRBV15 and TRBJ1-2; 7 bases agree with TRBD1. The germline V gene encodes CDR1 LNHNV and CDR2 YYDKDF (reference sequence). This CDR3 spans 15 amino acids. V trimming: 1 base; J trimming: 1 base; junction bases outside the gene matches: 3. The CDR3 DNA reads as TGTGCCACCAGCAGAGGACAGGGCATTAACTATGGCTACACCTTC. Protein sequence: CATSRGQGINYGYTF.

The chain recombines TRBV6-5 with TRBJ1-6; maybe TRBD1 (5 bases). Looked up from germline, CDR1 is MNHEY and CDR2 is SVGAGI. V was shortened by 10 bases and J by 8 bases, with 15 bases between the two germline ends. The CDR3 extends over 13 amino acids. CDR3 loop: CATKLGGHSPLHF. The CDR3 nucleotides read TGTGCCACGAAGCTCGGGGGACATTCACCCCTCCACTTT.

In regard to this clone: This CDR3 is also generated by other DNA sequences in the sample. In DNA form, the CDR3 reads TGTGCCAGCAGTCGGCTGGCTAGCACAGATACGCAGTATTTT. Its translation: CASSRLASTDTQYF. The chain joins TRBV11-2 to TRBJ2-3; D call uncertain. Germline lookup yields CDR1 SGHAT and CDR2 FQNNGV. The CDR3 is 14 residues long. V was cut by 6 bases and J by 0 bases, with 10 bases left in between.

Comment on this clone: The sample carries other DNA sequences with the same CDR3. V gene TRBV9 combines with J gene TRBJ2-5, with 8 bases lining up with TRBD2. CDR3 length: 16 residues. The V gene's germline CDR1 is SGDLS and CDR2 YYNGEE. V shed 0 bases, J shed 2 bases, and the junction held 6 bases outside the gene matches. The CDR3 protein is CASSVGAGGHQETQYF. CDR3 bases: TGTGCCAGCAGCGTAGGGGCGGGGGGCCATCAAGAGACCCAGTACTTC.

The chain uses TRBV9 and TRBJ1-6; TRBD1 matches at 9 bases. The CDR3 is made up of 20 amino acids. J was trimmed by 7 bases and V by 1 base; bases with no gene match: 18. Germline CDR1 SGDLS, CDR2 YYNGEE. The CDR3 nucleotides are TGTGCCAGCAGCGTACTACCGACTCTCGGACAGGGGATAGTGAATTCACCCCTCCACTTT. It is translated as CASSVLPTLGQGIVNSPLHF.

This chain joins TRBV4-1 and TRBJ1-4; D uncertain. The V end was cut by 2 bases, the J end by 8 bases, with 15 bases between. The length of the CDR3 is 15 residues. The germline V gene encodes CDR1 MGHRA and CDR2 YSYEKL. The CDR3 sequence: CASSQMTLTGEKLFF. The CDR3 DNA follows: TGCGCCAGCAGCCAAATGACTCTCACCGGGGAAAAACTGTTTTTT.

The rearrangement uses TRBV19 and TRBJ2-4, with 10 bases aligning to TRBD2. This CDR3 has 17 residues. Germline values: CDR1 LNHDA, CDR2 SQIVND (reference sequence). The V gene end was trimmed by 5 bases and the J gene end by 7 bases; junction bases not matched to a gene: 14. This CDR3 is CASSPRTSGIRGNIQYF. CDR3 DNA sequence: TGTGCCAGTAGTCCCCGGACTAGCGGCATACGCGGGAACATTCAGTACTTC.

This chain uses TRBV18 with TRBJ2-7; 9 bases are shared with TRBD1. Germline CDR1 is KGHSH and CDR2 is LQKENI. The CDR3 totals 17 residues. The ends lost 0 bases at V and 5 bases at J; junction bases unmatched: 11. The CDR3 DNA follows: TGTGCCAGCTCACCACCCATCAGGACAGGGGCTACCAACGAGCAGTACTTC. This codes for CASSPPIRTGATNEQYF.

This rearrangement joins TRBV19 to TRBJ1-5; tentative D call: TRBD1 (6 bases). Germline assignment: CDR1 LNHDA and CDR2 SQIVND (reference sequence). The CDR3 is made up of 14 amino acids. Trimming stripped 3 bases from V and 6 bases from J, with 12 bases between. CDR3 coding DNA: TGTGCCAGTAGTATGCAGGGGAGTAGTCAGCCCCAGCATTTT. Protein product: CASSMQGSSQPQHF.

The chain couples TRBV14 to TRBJ2-4; D not resolved. Looked up from germline, CDR1 is SGHDN and CDR2 is FVKESK. CDR3 size: 17 residues. Trimming removed 0 bases from V and 0 bases from J, with 12 bases in between. The CDR3: CASSQEGQVGAKNIQYF. CDR3 bases: TGTGCCAGCAGCCAAGAGGGCCAAGTGGGAGCCAAAAACATTCAGTACTTC.

The chain uses TRBV14 and TRBJ2-7, with 7 nucleotides matching TRBD1. The length of the CDR3 is 15 residues. V was pared by 6 bases and J by 0 bases, with 8 bases of the junction left unmatched. Germline V gene lookup returns CDR1 SGHDN and CDR2 FVKESK. CDR3 protein: CASSPGGTLSYEQYF. DNA for the CDR3: TGTGCCAGCAGTCCAGGGGGTACTCTCTCCTACGAGCAGTACTTC.

The CDR3 reads CASSPLGGSSYEQYF. The CDR3 bases are TGCGCCAGCAGCCCTCTAGGGGGAAGCTCCTACGAGCAGTACTTC. The rearrangement links TRBV4-3 to TRBJ2-7; TRBD1 might be the D (6 bases). Germline V CDR1 and CDR2: LGHNA, YSLEER. V lost 4 bases and J 0 bases, leaving 13 bases between the germline ends. This CDR3 is 15 amino acids long.

The chain is built from TRBV20-1 and TRBJ1-1; no clear D gene. Trimming stripped 4 bases from V and 9 bases from J, with 9 bases between. CDR1 is DFQATT and CDR2 is SNEGSKA in the germline V gene (reference sequence). The CDR3 has 10 residues. The CDR3 sequence: CSAMGDKAFF. The CDR3 region has the DNA TGCAGTGCTATGGGAGATAAAGCTTTCTTT.

This chain connects TRBV4-1 to TRBJ1-2, with D hard to call. Germline CDR1 MGHRA, CDR2 YSYEKL. V was pared by 3 bases and J by 5 bases, with 7 bases between. The CDR3 spans 12 residues. The DNA of the CDR3 is TGCGCCAGCAGCCAGGGGTGGTATGGCTACACCTTC. Amino acids: CASSQGWYGYTF.

Remarks on this clone: The sample holds other DNA sequences that translate to the same CDR3. V usage is TRBV18 and J usage is TRBJ1-1; TRBD1 agrees at 7 bases. CDR1 is KGHSH and CDR2 is LQKENI in the germline V gene. The length of the CDR3 is 15 residues. After removal of 3 bases from V and 0 bases from J, the junction contained 4 bases not matched to a gene. This chain's CDR3 is CASSPLGTVNTEAFF. The CDR3 DNA sequence: TGTGCCAGCTCACCCTTGGGGACAGTGAACACTGAAGCTTTCTTT.

In the case of this clone: The sample holds other DNA sequences that translate to the same CDR3. The V call is TRBV18, the J call TRBJ2-7, with D uncertain. Germline CDR1 KGHSH, CDR2 LQKENI. The CDR3 length is 13 residues. Trimming pared 2 bases from V and 0 bases from J, leaving 5 bases between. In nucleotides, the CDR3 is TGTGCCAGCTCACCAACATTCTCCTACGAGCAGTACTTC. It specifies CASSPTFSYEQYF.

V and J are TRBV27 and TRBJ1-1; the D gene is possibly TRBD1 (6 bases). The V gene's germline CDR1 is MNHEY and CDR2 SMNVEV (reference sequence). V was pared by 8 bases and J by 3 bases, with 16 bases between. This CDR3 comprises 14 residues. This chain's CDR3 is CASGETGLDTEAFF. The CDR3 DNA reads as TGTGCCAGCGGGGAAACAGGGCTGGACACTGAAGCTTTCTTT.